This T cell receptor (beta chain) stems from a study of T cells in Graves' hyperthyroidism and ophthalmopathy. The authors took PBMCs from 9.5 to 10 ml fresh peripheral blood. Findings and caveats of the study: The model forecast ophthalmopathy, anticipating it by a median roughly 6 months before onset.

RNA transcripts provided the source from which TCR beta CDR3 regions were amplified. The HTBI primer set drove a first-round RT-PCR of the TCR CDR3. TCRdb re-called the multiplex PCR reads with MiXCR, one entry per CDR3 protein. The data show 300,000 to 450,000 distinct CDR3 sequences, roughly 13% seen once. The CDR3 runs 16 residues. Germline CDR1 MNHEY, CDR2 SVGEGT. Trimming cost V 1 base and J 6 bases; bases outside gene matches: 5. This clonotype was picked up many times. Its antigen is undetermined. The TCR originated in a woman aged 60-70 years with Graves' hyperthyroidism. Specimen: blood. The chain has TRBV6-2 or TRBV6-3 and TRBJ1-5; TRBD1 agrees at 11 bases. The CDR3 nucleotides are TGTGCCAGCAGTTACTATGGGACAGGGGGAAGTCAGCCCCAGCATTTT. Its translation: CASSYYGTGGSQPQHF.